The next 5 T cell receptor beta chains were all read from a single sample in a study of shared clonotypes between healthy human individuals. Produced via immunoSEQ multiplex PCR; TCRdb's table is partial and in-frame only. The table includes about half a million clones, around 77% detected once. Sequencing was performed on PBMCs. These receptors all come from a woman aged 40-49 years in good health. Some clones in this sample may be carry-over from other donors' samples.

The chain couples TRBV7-2 to TRBJ2-1; D unresolved. Germline CDR1 reads SGHTA; CDR2 reads FQGNSA. This CDR3 is 16 amino acids long. Trimming took 2 bases from V and 0 from J, leaving 11 bases between them. The chain's CDR3 is CASSLPRLPSYNEQFF. CDR3 nucleotide sequence: TGTGCCAGCAGCTTACCACGGTTACCCTCCTACAATGAGCAGTTCTTC.

This chain joins TRBV30 and TRBJ2-7, with 9 bases matching TRBD2. The CDR3 is made up of 18 amino acids. The junction had 23 bases not matched to a gene; V was cut back by 2 bases and J by 9 bases. The V gene's germline CDR1 is GTSNPN and CDR2 SVGIG (reference sequence). DNA of the CDR3: TGTGCCTGGAGTTCCTCGCGAATTGGACTAGCGTCCCGAGTCGGGCAGTACTTC. Its translation: CAWSSSRIGLASRVGQYF.

The gene calls are TRBV5-1 and TRBJ1-2; TRBD1 agrees at 8 bases. The germline gives CDR1 SGHRS, CDR2 YFSETQ. CDR3 length: 14 residues. J was trimmed by 0 bases and V by 4 bases; bases with no gene match: 2. The CDR3 coding sequence is TGCGCCAGCAGCCCGACAGGGGCTAACTATGGCTACACCTTC. This sequence encodes CASSPTGANYGYTF. The whole variable domain, filled in from reference TRBV5-1 and TRBJ1-2, reads KAGVTQTPRYLIKTRGQQVTLSCSPISGHRSVSWYQQTPGQGLQFLFEYFSETQRNKGNFPGRFSGRQFSNSRSEMNVSTLELGDSALYLCASSPTGANYGYTFGSGTRLTVV.

This chain connects TRBV7-9 to TRBJ2-5; perhaps TRBD2 as D (5 bases). The CDR3 runs 14 residues. V was clipped by 5 bases and J by 4 bases, with 14 bases between them. CDR1 and CDR2 from the germline V gene are SEHNR and FQNEAQ (reference sequence). The CDR3, as DNA: TGTGCCAGCAGCCCGGGGAGCGGCCGAGAGACCCAGTACTTC. It codes for CASSPGSGRETQYF.

The rearrangement joins TRBV18 to TRBJ2-3; 11 bases fit TRBD2. The CDR3 is 14 residues long. V lost 7 bases and J lost 2; bases outside the gene matches: 2. The germline V gene encodes CDR1 KGHSH and CDR2 LQKENI. As DNA, the CDR3 is TGTGCCAGCTTTAGCGGGAGGGCCACAGATACGCAGTATTTT. It is translated as CASFSGRATDTQYF.